These 29 T cell receptor beta chains were sequenced from one sample in a study of blood T cell repertoires in COVID-19. TCRdb's copy holds only in-frame clones and misses some; the assay was immunoSEQ multiplex PCR. The table has 240,000 or so clones, around three quarters seen once. The sample comprised peripheral blood. These receptors were taken from an elderly woman with acute or convalescent COVID-19.

CDR3 amino acids: CASRTEPQETQYF. The CDR3 DNA reads TGCGCCAGCAGGACAGAACCCCAGGAGACCCAGTACTTC. The rearrangement links TRBV5-1 to TRBJ2-5; a possible D gene is TRBD1 (5 bases). V lost 5 bases, J lost 5 bases, and 13 bases lay in between. CDR3 size: 13 residues. Germline V gene lookup returns CDR1 SGHRS and CDR2 YFSETQ.

In its sample, this clone was seen once. Written as DNA, the CDR3 is TGTGCCAGCAGTTACCCTGGACAGGGGAAAGGGGGCTACACCTTC. It encodes CASSYPGQGKGGYTF. The J gene is TRBJ1-2, the V gene TRBV6-5; 9 positions match TRBD1. This CDR3 is 15 amino acids long. The germline gives CDR1 MNHEY, CDR2 SVGAGI. The V and J ends lost 2 bases and 8 bases, in that order; junction bases with no gene match: 9.

The genes are TRBV7-2 and TRBJ2-2; D gene ambiguous. This CDR3 region has 14 residues. Trimming cost V 1 base and J 5 bases, with 8 bases left between them. Germline lookup yields CDR1 SGHTA and CDR2 FQGNSA. CDR3 sequence reads: CASSLGPRTGELFF. The CDR3, as DNA: TGTGCCAGCAGCTTAGGACCTAGAACCGGGGAGCTGTTTTTT.

This rearrangement joins TRBV7-2 to TRBJ1-2, with TRBD1 identical over 11 bases. This CDR3 region has 18 residues. The ends lost 2 bases at V and 2 bases at J; junction bases unmatched: 10. Per germline, CDR1 SGHTA and CDR2 FQGNSA. CDR3 nucleotide sequence: TGTGCCAGCAGCTTAACCCCCCGGACAGGGGGCTTGAACTATGGCTACACCTTC. Translation gives CASSLTPRTGGLNYGYTF.

The rearrangement links TRBV5-1 to TRBJ1-6; 7 positions match TRBD1. J lost 0 bases, V lost 4 bases, and 7 bases had no gene match. The CDR3 spans 17 residues. Germline CDR1 and CDR2: SGHRS and YFSETQ. CDR3 nucleotide sequence: TGCGCCAGCAGCCTGGGACAGTTGAGCTCCTATAATTCACCCCTCCACTTT. It codes for CASSLGQLSSYNSPLHF.

This clone turned up a few times. V gene TRBV2 combines with J gene TRBJ1-4; D unclear. Trimming stripped 2 bases from V and 4 bases from J, with 11 bases between. The CDR3 covers 15 residues. Germline values: CDR1 SNHLY, CDR2 FYNNEI. The CDR3 nucleotides read TGTGCCAGCAGTGAAAGTACGACTTATAATGAAAAACTGTTTTTT. Amino acid sequence: CASSESTTYNEKLFF.

The chain couples TRBV5-4 to TRBJ2-5, with 8 bases matching TRBD1. Germline trimming cut 0 bases from V and 2 bases from J; bases unmatched to any gene: 3. The CDR3 is 15 residues long. Germline CDR1 is SGHNT and CDR2 is YYREEE (reference sequence). CDR3 bases: TGTGCCAGCAGCTTGGGGACAGGGATACAAGAGACCCAGTACTTC. Translating it yields CASSLGTGIQETQYF.

This chain connects TRBV7-8 to TRBJ2-7, with D perhaps TRBD1 (6 bases). Germline CDR1 and CDR2: SGHVS and FQNEAQ. The CDR3 loop spans 14 amino acids. Between the trimmed V and J ends, which lost 5 bases and 0 bases, there was a span of 11 bases. CDR3 nucleotides: TGTGCCAGCAGCGAAACAGGGAGCTCCTACGAGCAGTACTTC. Protein: CASSETGSSYEQYF.

The chain couples TRBV14 to TRBJ2-3; 7 bases are a match to TRBD1. CDR1 is SGHDN and CDR2 is FVKESK in the germline V gene. J was trimmed by 11 bases and V by 4 bases; bases with no gene match: 12. The CDR3 is made up of 14 amino acids. DNA for the CDR3: TGTGCCAGCAGCCCTGGACAGGTTCTGTTTGGGCAGTATTTT. Its translation is CASSPGQVLFGQYF.

The genes are TRBV7-9 and TRBJ2-1; 8 nucleotides line up with TRBD2. The CDR3 runs 14 residues. J was trimmed by 7 bases and V by 10 bases; bases with no gene match: 12. Germline loops: CDR1 SEHNR, CDR2 FQNEAQ (reference sequence). The CDR3 DNA reads TGTGCCACACGAGTAAGCGGGAGTATTAATGAGCAGTTCTTC. It yields the protein CATRVSGSINEQFF.

This chain uses TRBV5-1 with TRBJ1-6, with D perhaps TRBD1 (6 bases). Germline CDR1 is SGHRS and CDR2 is YFSETQ. Trimming stripped 4 bases from V and 4 bases from J, with 9 bases between. The CDR3 is 14 residues long. The CDR3 bases are TGCGCCAGCAGCGTGGACAGTTATAATTCACCCCTCCACTTT. As protein: CASSVDSYNSPLHF.

The chain joins TRBV2 to TRBJ2-5, with 11 bases identical to TRBD2. V lost 9 bases and J lost 4; bases outside the gene matches: 13. The length of the CDR3 is 16 residues. Germline V lookup: CDR1 SNHLY, CDR2 FYNNEI. The CDR3, as DNA: TGTGCCAGTGAGGCTAGCGGGAGGAGAGGGCCAGAGACCCAGTACTTC. Encoded protein: CASEASGRRGPETQYF.

The gene calls are TRBV2 and TRBJ2-6; possibly TRBD2 for D (6 bases). Per germline, CDR1 SNHLY and CDR2 FYNNEI. The length of the CDR3 is 15 residues. V was cut by 6 bases and J by 0 bases, with 9 bases left in between. CDR3 sequence (DNA): TGTGCCAGCAGCGTCGGGGGCTCTGGGGCCAACGTCCTGACTTTC. It is translated as CASSVGGSGANVLTF.

This clone came up a few times. The chain joins TRBV30 to TRBJ1-2, with TRBD1 matching over 8 bases. V trimming: 2 bases; J trimming: 8 bases; junction bases outside the gene matches: 7. The CDR3 runs to 13 residues. Germline CDR1 is GTSNPN and CDR2 is SVGIG (reference sequence). The CDR3 is CAWSTGQGRGYTF. The CDR3 coding sequence is TGTGCCTGGAGTACAGGACAGGGTCGGGGCTACACCTTC.

As DNA, the CDR3 is TGTGCCAGTAGAAGGGACAGGGCAACTAATGAAAAACTGTTTTTT. This translates into CASRRDRATNEKLFF. V and J are TRBV19 and TRBJ1-4; 9 bases are shared with TRBD1. This CDR3 is 15 amino acids long. J gave up 0 bases and V 6 bases, and 2 bases lay outside the gene matches. Germline-derived CDR1 and CDR2 are LNHDA and SQIVND (reference sequence).

The genes are TRBV7-2 and TRBJ2-4; possibly TRBD2 for D (5 bases). The CDR3 extends over 12 amino acids. The V and J ends lost 4 bases and 9 bases respectively, with 10 bases between them. Per the germline V gene, CDR1 is SGHTA and CDR2 is FQGNSA. The CDR3: CASSSSTGIQYF. As DNA, the CDR3 is TGTGCCAGCAGCTCTAGCACCGGCATTCAGTACTTC.

This chain connects TRBV3-1 (or the pseudogene TRBV3-2) to TRBJ1-4; no firm D call. The CDR3 covers 15 residues. Looked up from germline, CDR1 is LGHDT and CDR2 is YNNKEL (reference sequence). The V end lost 2 bases, the J end lost 7 bases, and 14 bases lay between the germline ends. Written as DNA, the CDR3 is TGTGCCAGCAGCCAAAGGCGTAGCCTGGGTGAAAAACTGTTTTTT. Residues: CASSQRRSLGEKLFF.

The chain links TRBV7-9 to TRBJ2-1, with 7 bases matching TRBD1. Germline CDR1 and CDR2: SEHNR and FQNEAQ (reference sequence). V was clipped by 5 bases and J by 3 bases; unmatched bases: 25. The CDR3 sequence is 21 residues long. The CDR3 sequence: CASSNQGRGTAGSEIYNEQFF. CDR3 in DNA: TGTGCCAGCAGCAATCAGGGAAGGGGGACAGCAGGGAGTGAAATCTACAATGAGCAGTTCTTC.

This clone was recorded once. The chain carries TRBV9 and TRBJ2-1, with TRBD2 matching 10 bases. V lost 4 bases, J lost 5 bases, and 9 bases stayed unmatched. From germline, CDR1 is SGDLS and CDR2 YYNGEE. The CDR3 loop spans 16 amino acids. The CDR3 protein is CASSPRGLAVNNEQFF. CDR3 nucleotide sequence: TGTGCCAGCAGCCCCCGCGGACTAGCGGTTAACAATGAGCAGTTCTTC.

The V and J genes are TRBV29-1 and TRBJ1-4; no clear D. The ends were cut back, 6 bases at V and 8 bases at J, with 22 bases in the middle. This CDR3 has 15 amino acids. CDR1 and CDR2 (germline): SQVTM, ANQGSEA. The CDR3 coding sequence is TGCAGCGTGGGTCCCGGGGAGGTCGGACGCGAAAAACTGTTTTTT. Encoded protein: CSVGPGEVGREKLFF.

The chain carries TRBV19 and TRBJ1-2, with D unresolved. CDR3 length: 13 amino acids. The germline gives CDR1 LNHDA, CDR2 SQIVND (reference sequence). The germline V and J ends were trimmed by 8 bases and 4 bases, with 14 bases remaining between them. As DNA, the CDR3 is TGTGCCAGTTCGGAGGGATTAGGCTATGGCTACACCTTC. The encoded protein is CASSEGLGYGYTF.

This chain uses TRBV29-1 with TRBJ1-2; 7 nucleotides agree with TRBD1. CDR1 and CDR2 from the germline V gene are SQVTM and ANQGSEA. The CDR3 covers 13 residues. The V segment lost 5 bases and the J segment 7 bases; nucleotides outside the gene matches: 10. The CDR3 reads CSVLQGWKGGYTF. The DNA of the CDR3 is TGCAGCGTTTTACAGGGGTGGAAGGGTGGCTACACCTTC.

The chain links TRBV4-1 to TRBJ1-1; D ambiguous. This CDR3 region has 12 residues. Germline CDR1 reads MGHRA; CDR2 reads YSYEKL. Trimming removed 1 base from V and 11 bases from J, with 11 bases in between. CDR3 residues: CASSQGGITAFF. The CDR3 DNA is TGCGCCAGCAGCCAAGGAGGAATAACGGCTTTCTTT.

The V call is TRBV7-9, the J call TRBJ1-4, with 12 bases aligning to TRBD1. The V gene's germline CDR1 is SEHNR and CDR2 FQNEAQ (reference sequence). This CDR3 comprises 16 residues. Trimming at V came to 1 base and at J to 3 bases, leaving 0 bases not matched to a gene. The CDR3 sequence is CASSLGDRGPNEKLFF. CDR3 nucleotide sequence: TGTGCCAGCAGCTTAGGGGACAGGGGGCCTAATGAAAAACTGTTTTTT.

The chain uses TRBV5-4 and TRBJ2-1; 7 positions agree with TRBD2. The CDR3 is 13 residues long. Looked up from germline, CDR1 is SGHNT and CDR2 is YYREEE (reference sequence). The V segment lost 10 bases and the J segment 5 bases; nucleotides outside the gene matches: 9. CDR3 residues: CAWGSGRNNEQFF. CDR3 nucleotide sequence: TGTGCCTGGGGTAGCGGGCGGAACAATGAGCAGTTCTTC.

The chain is built from TRBV24-1 and TRBJ2-7, with TRBD1 matching 11 bases. J lost 6 bases, V lost 7 bases, and 4 bases had no gene match. This CDR3 region has 13 residues. The germline gives CDR1 KGHDR, CDR2 SFDVKD. CDR3 bases: TGTGCCACCAGAGGACAGGGGGCGGGCGAGCAGTACTTC. Protein sequence: CATRGQGAGEQYF.

The chain employs TRBV30 and TRBJ1-5, with D unclear. This CDR3 has 14 amino acids. V was shortened by 0 bases and J by 0 bases, with 6 bases between the two germline ends. The germline gives CDR1 GTSNPN, CDR2 SVGIG (reference sequence). The CDR3 DNA sequence: TGTGCCTGGAGTGTACGGGATAGCAATCAGCCCCAGCATTTT. Translating it yields CAWSVRDSNQPQHF. Full variable domain (outside the CDR3, taken from reference TRBV30 and TRBJ1-5): SQTIHQWPATLVQPVGSPLSLECTVEGTSNPNLYWYRQAAGRGLQLLFYSVGIGQISSEVPQNLSASRPQDRQFILSSKKLLLSDSGFYLCAWSVRDSNQPQHFGDGTRLSIL.

This clone came up a few times. CDR3 sequence: CASSQNTGELFF. Written as DNA, the CDR3 is TGTGCCAGCAGCCAGAACACCGGGGAGCTGTTTTTT. The chain has TRBV6-4 and TRBJ2-2; no clear D. The CDR3 is 12 amino acids. Per the germline V gene, CDR1 is MRHNA and CDR2 is SNTAGT. The V end was cut by 6 bases, the J end by 1 base, with 3 bases between.

This chain uses TRBV2 with TRBJ2-1; 12 nucleotides agree with TRBD2. Germline CDR1 reads SNHLY; CDR2 reads FYNNEI. This CDR3 is 13 amino acids long. The trim removed 8 bases at V and 10 bases at J, leaving 6 bases unmatched. The CDR3 spells CASLAGGPREQFF. CDR3 nucleotides: TGTGCCAGCCTAGCGGGAGGGCCGAGGGAGCAGTTCTTC.